This T cell receptor beta chain was captured by sequencing in a study of shared clonotypes between healthy human individuals. General study findings and limits: Represented genetic and exposure-history diversity was restricted by having few donors. Sampling used blood alone; tissue repertoires probably differ.

This clone was seen a handful of times. Its antigen is still unknown. This CDR3 comprises 13 residues. The germline V and J ends were trimmed by 9 bases and 4 bases, with 13 bases remaining between them. Germline values: CDR1 MNHEY, CDR2 SVGAGI. Original methodology: As immunoSEQ supplied junction-only sequences (without quality scores), filtering differed. The method was immunoSEQ multiplex PCR; TCRdb's version includes in-frame clones alone and lacks a portion of them. That table supplies the V and J calls and clone size; D and trimming were determined from the DNA. Seen here are about 680,000 clones, 73% observed once, and the top ten hold 1.5% to 2%.

The source of this sequence is a woman in her thirties in good health. The sequenced sample was memory CD4+ T cells sorted from blood. Documented subset: CD45RA-negative fraction. The chain has TRBV6-5 and TRBJ2-1; no reliable D call. The CDR3 protein is CASGIRFYNEQFF. The CDR3 nucleotides are TGTGCCAGTGGTATTAGATTTTACAATGAGCAGTTCTTC.